This TCR beta chain was documented in a study of blood T cell repertoires in COVID-19. Overall study: Material from acute and convalescent COVID-19 was sourced from the United States, Italy and Spain. T cells, B-cell-depleted T cells, or PBMCs provided the cDNA or gDNA that served as material.

Participant age was roughly 18 to 95 years, and participants resided in roughly 25 US areas. Participants' own reports of clinical history determined their cohort assignment. Looked up from germline, CDR1 is SGHDT and CDR2 is YYEEEE. The CDR3 sequence is 14 residues long. Deletions cut 0 bases from V and 5 bases from J, with 11 bases between. Sequencing used immunoSEQ multiplex PCR; TCRdb keeps in-frame clones, though not all of them. The sample gives 230,000 or so clones, about 85% of which show up once; roughly 2.8% is in the top ten. The clonotype comes from a woman aged 25 to 39 who had recovered from COVID-19. What was sequenced was PBMCs or T cells enriched from blood (not recorded which). This rearrangement joins TRBV5-6 to TRBJ1-2; a possible D gene is TRBD1 (5 bases). The CDR3 spells CASSLGVRGYGYTF. Here the CDR3 DNA reads TGTGCCAGCAGCTTGGGAGTTCGGGGGTATGGCTACACCTTC.